Presented here are 2 T cell receptor beta chains from one specimen sequenced in a study of blood T cell repertoires in COVID-19. Some clones are missing from TCRdb's copy, which holds only in-frame ones; the method was immunoSEQ multiplex PCR. The sample carries 300,000 to 450,000 clones, approximately 77% recorded once. The sequenced sample was peripheral blood. These receptors were obtained from a human donor with acute or convalescent COVID-19. The donor label of this sample is uncertain.

This clone has a single count. The CDR3 coding sequence is TGTGCCAGCAGTCAAAGGAGCGGTAGGCGGGAGGATGAGCAGTTCTTC. This translates into CASSQRSGRREDEQFF. V gene TRBV6-6 combines with J gene TRBJ2-1; 8 bases align to TRBD2. V shed 5 bases and J 8 bases; nucleotides not matched to a gene: 14. Germline CDR1 reads MNHNY; CDR2 reads SVGAGI (reference sequence). This CDR3 has 16 residues.

V gene TRBV7-2 combines with J gene TRBJ1-6; D is perhaps TRBD1 (5 bases). V was pared by 5 bases and J by 11 bases, with 16 bases between. The CDR3 spans 14 residues. Germline values: CDR1 SGHTA, CDR2 FQGNSA. Here the CDR3 reads CASSPNGAQAPLHF. CDR3 nucleotides: TGTGCCAGCAGCCCCAATGGGGCCCAGGCACCCCTCCACTTT.